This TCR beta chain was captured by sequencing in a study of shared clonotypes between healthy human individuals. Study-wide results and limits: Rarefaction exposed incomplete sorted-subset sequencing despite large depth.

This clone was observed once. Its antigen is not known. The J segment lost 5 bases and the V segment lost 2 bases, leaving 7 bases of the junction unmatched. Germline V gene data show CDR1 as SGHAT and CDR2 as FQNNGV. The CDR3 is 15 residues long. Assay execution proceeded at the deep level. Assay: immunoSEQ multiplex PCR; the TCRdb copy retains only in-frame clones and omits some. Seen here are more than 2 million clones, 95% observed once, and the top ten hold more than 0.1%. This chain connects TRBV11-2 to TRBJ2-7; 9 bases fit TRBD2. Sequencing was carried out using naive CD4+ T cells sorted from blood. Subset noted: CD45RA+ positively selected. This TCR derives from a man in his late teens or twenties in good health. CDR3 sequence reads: CASSLSGGGAHEQYF. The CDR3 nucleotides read TGTGCCAGCAGCTTATCCGGCGGGGGGGCCCACGAGCAGTACTTC.